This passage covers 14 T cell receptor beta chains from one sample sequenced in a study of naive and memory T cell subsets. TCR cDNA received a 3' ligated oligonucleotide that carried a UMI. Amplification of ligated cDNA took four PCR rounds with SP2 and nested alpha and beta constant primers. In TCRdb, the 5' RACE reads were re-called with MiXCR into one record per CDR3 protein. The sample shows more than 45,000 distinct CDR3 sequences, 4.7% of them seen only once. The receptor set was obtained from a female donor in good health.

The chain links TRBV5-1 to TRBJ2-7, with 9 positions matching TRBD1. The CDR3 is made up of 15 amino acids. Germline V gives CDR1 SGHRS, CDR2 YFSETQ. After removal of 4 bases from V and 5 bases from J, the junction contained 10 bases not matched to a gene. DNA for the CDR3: TGCGCCAGCAGCCTACGAACGACAGGGGGTAACGAGCAGTACTTC. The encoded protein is CASSLRTTGGNEQYF.

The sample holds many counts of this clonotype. CDR3 DNA: TGTGCCAGCAGCTCCACAGGGGACTATGGCTACACCTTC. Protein: CASSSTGDYGYTF. The rearrangement joins TRBV5-4 to TRBJ1-2, with TRBD1 matching over 7 bases. J gave up 3 bases and V 3 bases, and 2 bases lay outside the gene matches. This CDR3 is 13 amino acids long. In germline, CDR1 is SGHNT, CDR2 YYREEE (reference sequence).

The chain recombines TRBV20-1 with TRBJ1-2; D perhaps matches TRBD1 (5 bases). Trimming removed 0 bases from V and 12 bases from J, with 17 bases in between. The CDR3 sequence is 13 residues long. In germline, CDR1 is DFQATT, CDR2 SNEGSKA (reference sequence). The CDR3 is CSARDPGRRGDTF. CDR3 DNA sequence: TGCAGTGCTAGAGATCCGGGACGTCGCGGCGACACCTTC.

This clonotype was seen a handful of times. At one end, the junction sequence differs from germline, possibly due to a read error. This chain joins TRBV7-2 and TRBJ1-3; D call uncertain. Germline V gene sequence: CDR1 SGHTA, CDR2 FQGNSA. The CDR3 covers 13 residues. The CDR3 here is CASSLNRLGVLGF. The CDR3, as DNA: TGTGCCAGCAGCTTAAATCGGTTGGGCGTTTTGGGCTTT.

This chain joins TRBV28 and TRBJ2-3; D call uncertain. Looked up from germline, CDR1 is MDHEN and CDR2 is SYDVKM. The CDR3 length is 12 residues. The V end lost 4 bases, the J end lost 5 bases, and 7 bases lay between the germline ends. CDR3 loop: CASSSSGDTQYF. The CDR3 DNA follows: TGTGCCAGCAGTTCGAGTGGAGATACGCAGTATTTT.

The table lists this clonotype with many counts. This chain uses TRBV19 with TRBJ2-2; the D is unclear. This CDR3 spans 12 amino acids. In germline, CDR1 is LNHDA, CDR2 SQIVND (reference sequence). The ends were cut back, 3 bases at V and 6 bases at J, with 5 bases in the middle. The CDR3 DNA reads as TGTGCCAGTAGTATTTGGTCCGGGGAGCTGTTTTTT. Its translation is CASSIWSGELFF.

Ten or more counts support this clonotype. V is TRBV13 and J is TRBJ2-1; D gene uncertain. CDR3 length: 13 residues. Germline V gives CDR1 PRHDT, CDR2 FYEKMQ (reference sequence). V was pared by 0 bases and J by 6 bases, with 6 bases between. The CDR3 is CASSLGTLNEQFF. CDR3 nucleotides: TGTGCCAGCAGCTTAGGGACTCTCAATGAGCAGTTCTTC.

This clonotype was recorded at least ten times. The CDR3 region has the DNA TGTGCCACCCGACCTGGACTAGCGGCCGTTTACGAGCAGTACTTC. It translates to CATRPGLAAVYEQYF. The chain has TRBV19 and TRBJ2-7, with TRBD2 matching over 10 bases. Germline loops: CDR1 LNHDA, CDR2 SQIVND (reference sequence). Losses at the gene ends were 10 bases for V and 4 bases for J; bases not matched to a gene: 13. This CDR3 spans 15 amino acids.

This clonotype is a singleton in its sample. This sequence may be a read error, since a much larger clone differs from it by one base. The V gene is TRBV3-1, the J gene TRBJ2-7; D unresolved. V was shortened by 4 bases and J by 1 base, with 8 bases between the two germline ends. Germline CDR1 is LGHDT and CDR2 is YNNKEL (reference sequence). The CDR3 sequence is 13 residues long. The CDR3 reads CASSRAASYEQYF. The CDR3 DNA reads TGTGCCAGCAGCCGGGCAGCATCCTACGAGCAGTACTTC.

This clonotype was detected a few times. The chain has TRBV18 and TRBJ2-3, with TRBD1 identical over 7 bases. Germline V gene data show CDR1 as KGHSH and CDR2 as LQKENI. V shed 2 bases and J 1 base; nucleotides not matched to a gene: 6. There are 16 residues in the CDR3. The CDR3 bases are TGTGCCAGCTCACCAGGGAAGACAGGGCGCACAGATACGCAGTATTTT. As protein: CASSPGKTGRTDTQYF.

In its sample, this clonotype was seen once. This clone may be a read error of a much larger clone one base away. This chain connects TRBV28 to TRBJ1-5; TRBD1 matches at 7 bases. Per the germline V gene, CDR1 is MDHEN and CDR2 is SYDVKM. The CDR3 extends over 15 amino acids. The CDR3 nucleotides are TGTGCCAGCACCCTATTAGGGACAGAGAATCAGCCCCTGCATTTT. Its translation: CASTLLGTENQPLHF.

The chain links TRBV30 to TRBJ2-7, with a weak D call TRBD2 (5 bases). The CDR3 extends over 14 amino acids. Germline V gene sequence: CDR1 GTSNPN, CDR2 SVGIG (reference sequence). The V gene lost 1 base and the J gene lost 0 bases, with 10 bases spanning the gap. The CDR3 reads CAWSGQRDSYEQYF. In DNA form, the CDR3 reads TGTGCCTGGAGTGGGCAGAGGGACTCCTACGAGCAGTACTTC.

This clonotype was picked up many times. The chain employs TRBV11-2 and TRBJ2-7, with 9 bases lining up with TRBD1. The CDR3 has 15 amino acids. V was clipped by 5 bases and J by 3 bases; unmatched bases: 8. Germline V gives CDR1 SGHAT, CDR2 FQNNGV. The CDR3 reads CASSRVGTGNYEQYF. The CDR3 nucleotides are TGTGCCAGCAGCCGAGTAGGGACAGGGAACTACGAGCAGTACTTC. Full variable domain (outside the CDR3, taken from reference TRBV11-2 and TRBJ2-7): EAGVAQSPRYKIIEKRQSVAFWCNPISGHATLYWYQQILGQGPKLLIQFQNNGVVDDSQLPKDRFSAERLKGVDSTLKIQPAKLEDSAVYLCASSRVGTGNYEQYFGPGTRLTVT.

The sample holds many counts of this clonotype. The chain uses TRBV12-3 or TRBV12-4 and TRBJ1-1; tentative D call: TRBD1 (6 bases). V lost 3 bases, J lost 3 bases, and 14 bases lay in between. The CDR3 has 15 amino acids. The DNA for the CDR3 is TGTGCCAGCAGTTTCTTAGCAGGGGCGGACACTGAAGCTTTCTTT. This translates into CASSFLAGADTEAFF.